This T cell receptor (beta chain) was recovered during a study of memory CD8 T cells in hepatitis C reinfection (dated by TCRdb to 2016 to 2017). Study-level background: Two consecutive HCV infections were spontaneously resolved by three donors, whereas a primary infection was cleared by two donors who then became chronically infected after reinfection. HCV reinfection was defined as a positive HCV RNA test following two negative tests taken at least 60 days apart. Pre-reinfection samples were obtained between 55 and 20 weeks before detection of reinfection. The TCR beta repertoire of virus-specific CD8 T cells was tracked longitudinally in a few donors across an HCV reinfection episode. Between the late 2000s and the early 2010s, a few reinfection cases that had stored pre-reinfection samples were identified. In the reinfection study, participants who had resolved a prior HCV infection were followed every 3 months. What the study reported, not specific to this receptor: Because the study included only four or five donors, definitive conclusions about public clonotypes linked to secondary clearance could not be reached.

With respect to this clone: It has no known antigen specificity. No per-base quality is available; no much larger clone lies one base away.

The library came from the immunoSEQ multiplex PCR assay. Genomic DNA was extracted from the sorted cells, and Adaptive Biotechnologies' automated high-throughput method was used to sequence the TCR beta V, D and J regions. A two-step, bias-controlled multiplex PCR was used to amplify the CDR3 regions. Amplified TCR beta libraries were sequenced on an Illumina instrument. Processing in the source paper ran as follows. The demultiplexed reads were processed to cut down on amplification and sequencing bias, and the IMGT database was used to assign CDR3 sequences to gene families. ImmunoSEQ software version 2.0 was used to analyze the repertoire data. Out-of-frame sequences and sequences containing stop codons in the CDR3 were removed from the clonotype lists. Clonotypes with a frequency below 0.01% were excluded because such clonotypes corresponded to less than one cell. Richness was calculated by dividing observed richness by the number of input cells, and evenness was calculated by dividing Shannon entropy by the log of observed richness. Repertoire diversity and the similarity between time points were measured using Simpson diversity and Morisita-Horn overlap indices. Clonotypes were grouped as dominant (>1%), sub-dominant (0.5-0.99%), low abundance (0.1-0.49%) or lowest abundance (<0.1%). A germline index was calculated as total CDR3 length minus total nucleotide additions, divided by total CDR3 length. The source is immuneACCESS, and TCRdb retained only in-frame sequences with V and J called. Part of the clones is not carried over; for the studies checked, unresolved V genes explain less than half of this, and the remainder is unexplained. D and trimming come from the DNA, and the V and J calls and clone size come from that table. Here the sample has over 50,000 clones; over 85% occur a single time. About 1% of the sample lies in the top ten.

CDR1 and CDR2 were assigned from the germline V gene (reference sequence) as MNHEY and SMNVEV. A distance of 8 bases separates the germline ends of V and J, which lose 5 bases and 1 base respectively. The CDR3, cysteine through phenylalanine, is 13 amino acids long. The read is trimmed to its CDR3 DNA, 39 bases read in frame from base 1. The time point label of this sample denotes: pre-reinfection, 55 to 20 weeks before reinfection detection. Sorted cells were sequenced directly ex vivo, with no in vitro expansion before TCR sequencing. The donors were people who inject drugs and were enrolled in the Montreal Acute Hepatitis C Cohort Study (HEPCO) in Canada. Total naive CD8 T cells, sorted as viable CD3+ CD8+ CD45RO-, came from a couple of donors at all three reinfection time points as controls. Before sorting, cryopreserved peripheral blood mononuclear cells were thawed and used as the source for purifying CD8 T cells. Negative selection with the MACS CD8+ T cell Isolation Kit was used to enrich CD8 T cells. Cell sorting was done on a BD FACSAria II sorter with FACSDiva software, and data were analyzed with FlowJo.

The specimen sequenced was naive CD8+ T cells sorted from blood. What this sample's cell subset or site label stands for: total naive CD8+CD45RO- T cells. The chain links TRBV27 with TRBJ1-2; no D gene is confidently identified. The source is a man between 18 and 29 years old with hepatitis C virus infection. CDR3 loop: CASSPGFNYGYTF. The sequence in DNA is TGTGCCAGCAGTCCGGGGTTTAACTATGGCTACACCTTC.